This T cell receptor beta chain was sequenced in a study of blood T cell repertoires in COVID-19. Per the authors' pipeline: Nucleated cell counts were estimated from reference gene primer amplification. The table came from immunoSEQ multiplex PCR; TCRdb's copy has only in-frame clones and leaves some out. D and trimming come from the DNA, and the V and J calls and clone size come from that table. The sample has 250,000 or so clones, approximately 89% seen once. Germline assignment: CDR1 MNHEY and CDR2 SMNVEV (reference sequence). V lost 3 bases and J 8 bases, leaving 10 bases between the germline ends. The CDR3 has 13 residues.

The V gene is TRBV27, the J gene TRBJ1-4; weak D call: TRBD1 (5 bases). This clonotype originated in a man in his forties or fifties with active or convalescent COVID-19. The material sequenced was peripheral blood. The CDR3 DNA reads TGTGCCAGCAGTTTCGGGGGATCGGAAAAACTGTTTTTT. Protein sequence: CASSFGGSEKLFF.